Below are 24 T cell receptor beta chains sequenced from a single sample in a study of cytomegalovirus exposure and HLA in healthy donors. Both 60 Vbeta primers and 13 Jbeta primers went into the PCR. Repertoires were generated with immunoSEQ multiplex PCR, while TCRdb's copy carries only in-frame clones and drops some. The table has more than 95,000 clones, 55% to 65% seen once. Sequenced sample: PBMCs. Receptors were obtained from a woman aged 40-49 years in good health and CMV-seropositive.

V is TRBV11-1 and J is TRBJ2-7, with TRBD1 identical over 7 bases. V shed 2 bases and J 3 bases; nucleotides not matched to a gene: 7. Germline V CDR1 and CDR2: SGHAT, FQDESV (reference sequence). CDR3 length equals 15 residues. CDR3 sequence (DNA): TGTGCCAGCAGCTTACCGGGACAGTGGGACTACGAGCAGTACTTC. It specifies CASSLPGQWDYEQYF.

In nucleotides, the CDR3 is TGTGCCAGCAGCCCCAACCCGGGACAGAGTTACTACGAGCAGTACTTC. Its protein product is CASSPNPGQSYYEQYF. The chain has TRBV11-2 and TRBJ2-7, with TRBD1 matching 7 bases. V gave up 5 bases and J gave up 3 bases; unmatched junction bases: 13. The CDR3 length is 16 residues. CDR1 SGHAT and CDR2 FQNNGV come from the germline V gene.

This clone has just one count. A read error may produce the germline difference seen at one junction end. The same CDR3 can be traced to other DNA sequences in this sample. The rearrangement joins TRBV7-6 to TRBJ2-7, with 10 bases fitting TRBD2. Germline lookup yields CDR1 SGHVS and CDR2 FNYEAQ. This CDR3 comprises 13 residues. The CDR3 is CASSLAGGLEQYF. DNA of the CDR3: TGCGCCAGCAGCTTAGCGGGAGGTCTTGAGCAGTACTTC.

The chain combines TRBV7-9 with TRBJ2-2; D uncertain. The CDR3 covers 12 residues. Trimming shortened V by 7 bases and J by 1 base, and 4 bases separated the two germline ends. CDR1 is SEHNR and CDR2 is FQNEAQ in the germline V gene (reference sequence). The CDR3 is CASNKNTGELFF. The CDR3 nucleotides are TGTGCCAGCAATAAGAACACCGGGGAGCTGTTTTTT.

CDR3 in DNA: TGTGCCAGTAGTAAATTCAGGGCCGGGGGCTACACCTTC. It encodes CASSKFRAGGYTF. V is TRBV19 and J is TRBJ1-2, with a weak D call TRBD1 (5 bases). Looked up from germline, CDR1 is LNHDA and CDR2 is SQIVND (reference sequence). Trimming removed 4 bases from V and 8 bases from J, with 14 bases in between. This CDR3 has 13 amino acids.

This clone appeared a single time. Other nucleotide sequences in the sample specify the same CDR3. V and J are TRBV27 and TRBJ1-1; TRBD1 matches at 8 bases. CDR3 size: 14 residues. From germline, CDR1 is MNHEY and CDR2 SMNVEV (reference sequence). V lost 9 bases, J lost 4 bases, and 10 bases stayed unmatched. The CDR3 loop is CASRRTGRVTEAFF. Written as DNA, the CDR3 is TGTGCCAGTAGAAGGACAGGGAGAGTCACTGAAGCTTTCTTT.

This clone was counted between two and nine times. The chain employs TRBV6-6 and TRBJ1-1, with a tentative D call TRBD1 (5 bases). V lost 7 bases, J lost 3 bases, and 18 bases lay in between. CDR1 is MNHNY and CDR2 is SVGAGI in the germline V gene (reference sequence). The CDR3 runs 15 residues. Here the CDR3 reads CASTEGQGGDTEAFF. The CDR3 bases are TGTGCCAGCACCGAGGGGCAGGGAGGAGACACTGAAGCTTTCTTT.

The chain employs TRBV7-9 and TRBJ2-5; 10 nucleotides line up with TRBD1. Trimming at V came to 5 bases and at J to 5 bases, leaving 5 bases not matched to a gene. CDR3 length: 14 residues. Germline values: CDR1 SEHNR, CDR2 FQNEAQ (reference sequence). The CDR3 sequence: CASSNRDRGETQYF. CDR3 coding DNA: TGTGCCAGCAGCAACCGGGACAGGGGTGAGACCCAGTACTTC.

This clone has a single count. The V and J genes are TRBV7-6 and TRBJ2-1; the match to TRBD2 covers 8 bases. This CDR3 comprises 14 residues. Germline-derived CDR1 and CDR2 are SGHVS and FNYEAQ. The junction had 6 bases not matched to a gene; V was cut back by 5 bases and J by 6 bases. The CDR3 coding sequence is TGTGCCAGCAGCACAGCGGGAGTAGTCAATGAGCAGTTCTTC. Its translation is CASSTAGVVNEQFF.

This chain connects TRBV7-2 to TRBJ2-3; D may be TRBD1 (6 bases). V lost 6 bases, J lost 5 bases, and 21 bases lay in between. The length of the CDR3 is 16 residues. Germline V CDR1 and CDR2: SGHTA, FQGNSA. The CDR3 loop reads CASSQGRGPLGDTQYF. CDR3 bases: TGTGCCAGCAGTCAAGGCAGGGGCCCACTGGGAGATACGCAGTATTTT.

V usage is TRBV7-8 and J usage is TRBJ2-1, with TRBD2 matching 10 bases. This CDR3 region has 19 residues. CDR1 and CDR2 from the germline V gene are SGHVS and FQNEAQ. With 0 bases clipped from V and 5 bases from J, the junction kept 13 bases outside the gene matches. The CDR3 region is CASSLARGVGGLADNEQFF. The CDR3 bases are TGTGCCAGCAGCTTAGCGCGGGGGGTTGGTGGACTAGCGGACAATGAGCAGTTCTTC.

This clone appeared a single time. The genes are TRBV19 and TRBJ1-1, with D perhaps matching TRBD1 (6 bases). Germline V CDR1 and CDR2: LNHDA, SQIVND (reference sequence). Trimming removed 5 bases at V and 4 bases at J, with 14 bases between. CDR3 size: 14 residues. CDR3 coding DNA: TGTGCCAGTAGTCCGGGGACATCCGGCACTGAAGCTTTCTTT. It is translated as CASSPGTSGTEAFF.

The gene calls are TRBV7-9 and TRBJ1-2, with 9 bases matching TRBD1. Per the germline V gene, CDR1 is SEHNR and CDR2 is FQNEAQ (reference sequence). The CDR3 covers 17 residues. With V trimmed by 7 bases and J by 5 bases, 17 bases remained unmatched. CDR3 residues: CASIIYPGTGSYYGYTF. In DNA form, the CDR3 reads TGTGCCAGCATCATATATCCCGGGACAGGGTCATATTATGGCTACACCTTC.

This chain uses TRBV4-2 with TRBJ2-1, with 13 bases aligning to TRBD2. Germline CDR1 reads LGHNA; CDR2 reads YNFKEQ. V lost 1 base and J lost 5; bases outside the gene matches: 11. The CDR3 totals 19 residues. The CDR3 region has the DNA TGTGCCAGCAGCCAAGGGCCCAACGTACTAGCGGGAGGGAACAATGAGCAGTTCTTC. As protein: CASSQGPNVLAGGNNEQFF.

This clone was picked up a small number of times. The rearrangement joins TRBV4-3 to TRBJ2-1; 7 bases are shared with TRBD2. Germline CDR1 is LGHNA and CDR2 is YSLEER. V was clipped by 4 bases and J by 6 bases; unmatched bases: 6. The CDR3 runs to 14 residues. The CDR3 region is CASSLRGSSNEQFF. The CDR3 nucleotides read TGCGCCAGCAGCCTCCGCGGGAGTAGCAATGAGCAGTTCTTC.

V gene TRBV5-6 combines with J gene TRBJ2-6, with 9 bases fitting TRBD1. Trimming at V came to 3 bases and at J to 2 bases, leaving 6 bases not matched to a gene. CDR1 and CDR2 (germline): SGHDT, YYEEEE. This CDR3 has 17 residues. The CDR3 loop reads CASSYRDRDPGANVLTF. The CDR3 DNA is TGTGCCAGCAGCTACCGGGACAGGGACCCTGGGGCCAACGTCCTGACTTTC.

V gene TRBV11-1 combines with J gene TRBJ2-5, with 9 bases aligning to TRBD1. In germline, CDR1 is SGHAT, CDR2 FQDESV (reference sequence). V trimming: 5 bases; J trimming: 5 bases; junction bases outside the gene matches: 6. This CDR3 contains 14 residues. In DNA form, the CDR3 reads TGTGCCAGCAGCCCAAACAGGGGGCTGGAGACCCAGTACTTC. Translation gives CASSPNRGLETQYF.

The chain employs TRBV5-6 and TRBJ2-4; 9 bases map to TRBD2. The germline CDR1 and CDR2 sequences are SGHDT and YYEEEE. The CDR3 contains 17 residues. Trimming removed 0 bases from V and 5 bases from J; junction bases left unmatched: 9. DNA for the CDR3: TGTGCCAGCAGCTTGGATGAACCTAGCGGGATGGAAAACATTCAGTACTTC. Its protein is CASSLDEPSGMENIQYF.

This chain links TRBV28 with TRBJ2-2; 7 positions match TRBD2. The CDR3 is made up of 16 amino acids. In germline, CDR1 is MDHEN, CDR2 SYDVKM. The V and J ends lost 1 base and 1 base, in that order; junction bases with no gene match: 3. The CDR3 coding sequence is TGTGCCAGCAGTTTATCCCCGGGAGGGAACACCGGGGAGCTGTTTTTT. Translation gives CASSLSPGGNTGELFF.

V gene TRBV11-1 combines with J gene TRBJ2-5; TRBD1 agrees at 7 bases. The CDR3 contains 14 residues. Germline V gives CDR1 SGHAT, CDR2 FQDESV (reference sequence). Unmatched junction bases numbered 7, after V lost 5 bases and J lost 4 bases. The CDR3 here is CASSQDRTGETQYF. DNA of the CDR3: TGTGCCAGCAGCCAAGACAGGACAGGAGAGACCCAGTACTTC.

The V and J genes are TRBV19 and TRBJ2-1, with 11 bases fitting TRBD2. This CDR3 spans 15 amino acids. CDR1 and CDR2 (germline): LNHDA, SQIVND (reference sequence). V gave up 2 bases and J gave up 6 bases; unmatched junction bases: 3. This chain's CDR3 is CASSITSGSFNEQFF. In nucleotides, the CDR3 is TGTGCCAGTAGTATAACTAGCGGGAGTTTCAATGAGCAGTTCTTC. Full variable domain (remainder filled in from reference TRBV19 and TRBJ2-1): DGGITQSPKYLFRKEGQNVTLSCEQNLNHDAMYWYRQDPGQGLRLIYYSQIVNDFQKGDIAEGYSVSREKKESFPLTVTSAQKNPTAFYLCASSITSGSFNEQFFGPGTRLTVL.

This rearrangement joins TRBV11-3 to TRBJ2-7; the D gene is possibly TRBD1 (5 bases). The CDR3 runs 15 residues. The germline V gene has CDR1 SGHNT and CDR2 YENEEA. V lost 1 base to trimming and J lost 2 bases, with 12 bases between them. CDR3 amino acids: CASSLVPGPTYEQYF. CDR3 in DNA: TGTGCCAGCAGCTTAGTGCCAGGGCCTACCTACGAGCAGTACTTC.

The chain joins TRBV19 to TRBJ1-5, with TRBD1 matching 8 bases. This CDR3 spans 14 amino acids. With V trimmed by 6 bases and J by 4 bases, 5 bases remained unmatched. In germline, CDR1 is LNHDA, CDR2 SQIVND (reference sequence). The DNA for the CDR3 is TGTGCCAGTAGCCGGGACAGGCCAAATCAGCCCCAGCATTTT. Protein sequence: CASSRDRPNQPQHF.

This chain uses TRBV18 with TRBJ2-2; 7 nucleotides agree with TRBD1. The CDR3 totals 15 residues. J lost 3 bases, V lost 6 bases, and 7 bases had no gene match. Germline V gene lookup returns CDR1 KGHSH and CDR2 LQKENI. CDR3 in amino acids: CASSSRQGDTGELFF. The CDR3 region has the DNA TGTGCCAGCTCTTCGCGACAGGGTGACACCGGGGAGCTGTTTTTT.